The source of this TCR beta chain is a study of blood T cell repertoires in COVID-19. Overall study: Whether acute or convalescent, the COVID-19 samples came from the United States, Italy and Spain. Sources were T cells, B-cell-depleted T cells, or PBMCs; the material itself was cDNA or gDNA.

Germline loops: CDR1 MNHEY, CDR2 SMNVEV (reference sequence). Trimming cost V 2 bases and J 10 bases, with 15 bases left between them. CDR3 length equals 15 residues. Methods used by the authors: Estimated nucleated cell counts came from reference gene primer amplification. Produced via immunoSEQ multiplex PCR; TCRdb's table is partial and in-frame only. That table furnishes V, J and clone size, whereas the DNA furnished D and trimming. The profile shows 25,000 to 35,000 clones, 75% to 90% of them singletons. The genes are TRBV27 and TRBJ1-6; D is perhaps TRBD1 (5 bases). The source of this sequence is a human donor with acute or convalescent COVID-19. The donor label of this sample is uncertain. The sample was peripheral blood. In nucleotides, the CDR3 is TGTGCCAGCAGTTTACAGGGAAGGTTAAGATCACCCCTCCACTTT. Its protein is CASSLQGRLRSPLHF.